One and the same sample provided the 26 T cell receptor beta chains below, sequenced in a study of Graves' ophthalmopathy and Graves' hyperthyroidism. RNA transcripts were the template, and TCR beta CDR3 regions were amplified from them. Second-round multiplex PCR followed a first-round RT-PCR using HTBI primers. MiXCR, run by TCRdb on the multiplex PCR reads, gives a single entry per CDR3 protein. Here the sample spans 150,000 or so distinct CDR3 sequences, roughly 37% being singletons. The sequenced sample was peripheral blood. These receptors were obtained from a woman in her 40s with Graves' ophthalmopathy.

This clonotype was detected many times. The gene calls are TRBV11-2 and TRBJ1-1; 7 bases fit TRBD1. V lost 6 bases, J lost 6 bases, and 16 bases stayed unmatched. This CDR3 has 16 residues. Germline loops: CDR1 SGHAT, CDR2 FQNNGV. CDR3 coding DNA: TGTGCCAGCAGAAAGGGGGGAGGGGGCAGGTCGGCTGAAGCTTTCTTT. It yields the protein CASRKGGGGRSAEAFF.

CDR3 DNA sequence: TGTGCCAGCAGCCCCGACCGGGGCCCTAATGGCTACACCTTC. Translated, it gives CASSPDRGPNGYTF. The chain recombines TRBV27 with TRBJ1-2; tentative D call: TRBD1 (5 bases). In germline, CDR1 is MNHEY, CDR2 SMNVEV (reference sequence). The CDR3 sequence is 14 residues long. The V and J ends lost 6 bases and 6 bases respectively, with 17 bases between them.

In its sample, this clonotype was seen many times. CDR3 DNA: TGTGCCAGCAGCCCAGGGACAGGCCGCTCCTACGAGCAGTACTTC. This encodes CASSPGTGRSYEQYF. The chain couples TRBV13 to TRBJ2-7; 8 bases align to TRBD1. This CDR3 contains 15 residues. V shed 5 bases and J 0 bases; nucleotides not matched to a gene: 6. Germline values: CDR1 PRHDT, CDR2 FYEKMQ (reference sequence). Based on the CDR3 plus reference TRBV13 and TRBJ2-7, the full variable domain is AAGVIQSPRHLIKEKRETATLKCYPIPRHDTVYWYQQGPGQDPQFLISFYEKMQSDKGSIPDRFSAQQFSDYHSELNMSSLELGDSALYFCASSPGTGRSYEQYFGPGTRLTVT.

Many counts were recorded for this clonotype. This chain uses TRBV28 with TRBJ2-4; 9 nucleotides line up with TRBD1. The CDR3 totals 16 residues. The V segment lost 4 bases and the J segment 0 bases; nucleotides outside the gene matches: 4. CDR1 and CDR2 (germline): MDHEN, SYDVKM. CDR3 coding DNA: TGTGCCAGCAGTTACAGGGGGCGTCTAGCCAAAAACATTCAGTACTTC. Its protein product is CASSYRGRLAKNIQYF.

This clonotype was detected only once. The chain employs TRBV6-5 and TRBJ1-1; D perhaps matches TRBD1 (6 bases). The CDR3 loop spans 12 amino acids. Trimming removed 5 bases from V and 8 bases from J, with 12 bases in between. The germline V gene encodes CDR1 MNHEY and CDR2 SVGAGI. Written as DNA, the CDR3 is TGTGCCAGCAGTCACGGACAGTTCGAAGCTTTCTTT. This translates into CASSHGQFEAFF.

The genes are TRBV6-5 and TRBJ2-7; D remains ambiguous. The CDR3 totals 14 residues. CDR1 MNHEY and CDR2 SVGAGI come from the germline V gene. V was trimmed by 4 bases and J by 4 bases, leaving 14 bases between them. CDR3 loop: CASSSAGESYEQYF. The CDR3 DNA follows: TGTGCCAGCAGTTCAGCAGGAGAGAGTTACGAGCAGTACTTC.

In this sample, this clonotype turned up many times. The CDR3 spells CAWSVDRAGGYTF. Written as DNA, the CDR3 is TGTGCCTGGAGTGTTGACAGGGCGGGTGGCTACACCTTC. This chain joins TRBV30 and TRBJ1-2, with TRBD1 identical over 7 bases. This CDR3 contains 13 residues. Looked up from germline, CDR1 is GTSNPN and CDR2 is SVGIG (reference sequence). Trimming cost V 0 bases and J 7 bases; bases outside gene matches: 5.

This clonotype was seen only once. V is TRBV10-3 and J is TRBJ2-7; no reliable D call. Germline CDR1 is ENHRY and CDR2 is SYGVKD. This CDR3 has 14 amino acids. V gave up 4 bases and J gave up 1 base, with 11 bases separating them. The CDR3 DNA follows: TGTGCCATCAGTGCCAACGACGGATCCTACGAGCAGTACTTC. It specifies CAISANDGSYEQYF.

This clonotype was picked up many times. The chain couples TRBV6-5 to TRBJ1-2; tentative D call: TRBD1 (6 bases). The CDR3 extends over 15 amino acids. Germline V gene lookup returns CDR1 MNHEY and CDR2 SVGAGI. V gave up 0 bases and J gave up 7 bases, with 15 bases separating them. The CDR3 nucleotides read TGTGCCAGCAGTTACTCCCCACAGGGCTCGGGTGGCTACACCTTC. Protein product: CASSYSPQGSGGYTF.

The chain combines TRBV5-4 with TRBJ2-2; D is possibly TRBD1 or TRBD2 (5 bases each). CDR1 and CDR2 (germline): SGHNT, YYREEE (reference sequence). CDR3 length: 18 residues. V was shortened by 0 bases and J by 1 base, with 16 bases between the two germline ends. CDR3 DNA: TGTGCCAGCAGCTTGGATACCGGGACGCTCGGGAACACCGGGGAGCTGTTTTTT. Translated: CASSLDTGTLGNTGELFF.

This clonotype was recorded at least ten times. The chain is built from TRBV18 and TRBJ1-5; no definite D call. The CDR3 is 13 residues long. CDR1 is KGHSH and CDR2 is LQKENI in the germline V gene. V was trimmed by 3 bases and J by 3 bases, leaving 6 bases between them. Written as DNA, the CDR3 is TGTGCCAGCTCACCGGCCCTCAATCAGCCCCAGCATTTT. Encoded protein: CASSPALNQPQHF.

The table lists this clonotype with many counts. CDR3 in amino acids: CASSYGGLGEQYF. CDR3 coding DNA: TGTGCCAGCAGTTACGGTGGGCTCGGCGAGCAGTACTTC. The rearrangement links TRBV6-2 or TRBV6-3 to TRBJ2-7; D is unclear. CDR1 and CDR2 (germline): MNHEY, SVGEGT. V was clipped by 2 bases and J by 6 bases, with 11 bases between them. The CDR3 has 13 amino acids.

The J gene is TRBJ1-3, the V gene TRBV7-2; no firm D call. CDR1 and CDR2 from the germline V gene are SGHTA and FQGNSA. V was pared by 2 bases and J by 0 bases, with 8 bases between. The CDR3 is 15 residues long. The CDR3 nucleotides are TGTGCCAGCAGCTTAACGTCGAGCTCTGGAAACACCATATATTTT. Amino acid sequence: CASSLTSSSGNTIYF.

This clonotype showed up many times. This chain uses TRBV19 with TRBJ1-1, with D perhaps matching TRBD1 (5 bases). This CDR3 has 15 residues. Looked up from germline, CDR1 is LNHDA and CDR2 is SQIVND (reference sequence). V was trimmed by 5 bases and J by 3 bases, leaving 16 bases between them. The DNA for the CDR3 is TGTGCCAGTAGTCCCCGACAGCGGATGGACACTGAAGCTTTCTTT. Residues: CASSPRQRMDTEAFF.

This clonotype was observed at least ten times. The genes are TRBV9 and TRBJ2-5, with D tentatively TRBD2 (5 bases). The CDR3 runs to 16 residues. CDR1 and CDR2 (germline): SGDLS, YYNGEE. V was pared by 0 bases and J by 1 base, with 13 bases between. The CDR3 nucleotides are TGTGCCAGCAGCGTAGCTCCATCCGAGGGCCAAGAGACCCAGTACTTC. This sequence encodes CASSVAPSEGQETQYF.

This clonotype was counted at least ten times. This chain links TRBV4-2 with TRBJ1-1, with 9 bases lining up with TRBD1. V gave up 4 bases and J gave up 6 bases; unmatched junction bases: 12. The CDR3 sequence is 16 residues long. The germline gives CDR1 LGHNA, CDR2 YNFKEQ. The CDR3 region has the DNA TGTGCCAGCAGCCCAGAGGTGGGGACAGGGATGGCTGAAGCTTTCTTT. It is translated as CASSPEVGTGMAEAFF.

V usage is TRBV7-6 and J usage is TRBJ1-6; possible D gene TRBD1, 5 bases. The CDR3 has 14 amino acids. The V gene lost 5 bases and the J gene lost 11 bases, with 16 bases spanning the gap. Germline V gene lookup returns CDR1 SGHVS and CDR2 FNYEAQ. The CDR3 loop is CASSPGGGFTPLHF. CDR3 bases: TGTGCCAGCAGCCCCGGGGGAGGGTTTACACCCCTCCACTTT.

This clonotype was detected only once. The chain uses TRBV6-1 and TRBJ2-5; D is perhaps TRBD1 (5 bases). Deletions cut 7 bases from V and 2 bases from J, with 11 bases between. The CDR3 has 13 amino acids. The germline CDR1 and CDR2 sequences are MNHNS and SASEGT. The CDR3 coding sequence is TGTGCCAGCATTGGGGCAATGCAAGAGACCCAGTACTTC. Its translation: CASIGAMQETQYF.

This clonotype appeared once. The chain employs TRBV6-1 and TRBJ1-1; TRBD1 agrees at 8 bases. With V trimmed by 6 bases and J by 0 bases, 9 bases remained unmatched. Germline assignment: CDR1 MNHNS and CDR2 SASEGT. The CDR3 loop spans 16 amino acids. CDR3 amino acids: CASRTGQGGLNTEAFF. For the CDR3, the DNA is TGTGCCAGCAGGACCGGACAGGGAGGCCTGAACACTGAAGCTTTCTTT.

V and J are TRBV7-3 and TRBJ2-5, with 13 bases identical to TRBD2. CDR3 length: 17 residues. The V gene's germline CDR1 is SGHTA and CDR2 FQGTGA. The trim removed 5 bases at V and 2 bases at J, leaving 8 bases unmatched. CDR3 sequence reads: CASSPISGLAGQETQYF. The CDR3 nucleotides are TGTGCCAGCAGCCCCATCTCGGGACTAGCGGGGCAAGAGACCCAGTACTTC.

Ten or more counts support this clonotype. The V gene is TRBV29-1, the J gene TRBJ2-5; D call uncertain. V lost 2 bases to trimming and J lost 7 bases, with 14 bases between them. CDR1 is SQVTM and CDR2 is ANQGSEA in the germline V gene. This CDR3 is 13 amino acids long. CDR3 residues: CSVESRPIGTQYF. Written as DNA, the CDR3 is TGCAGCGTTGAAAGTAGGCCTATCGGGACCCAGTACTTC. Full variable domain (rest looked up from reference TRBV29-1 and TRBJ2-5): SAVISQKPSRDICQRGTSLTIQCQVDSQVTMMFWYRQQPGQSLTLIATANQGSEATYESGFVIDKFPISRPNLTFSTLTVSNMSPEDSSIYLCSVESRPIGTQYFGPGTRLLVL.

This chain links TRBV28 with TRBJ2-4; D call uncertain. This CDR3 region has 16 residues. CDR1 and CDR2 (germline): MDHEN, SYDVKM. V was clipped by 5 bases and J by 0 bases, with 14 bases between them. The CDR3 sequence: CASSPLPELAKNIQYF. CDR3 nucleotide sequence: TGTGCCAGCAGTCCGCTCCCCGAACTAGCCAAAAACATTCAGTACTTC.

There are many counts of this clonotype. The CDR3 nucleotides are TGTGCCAGCTCACCACTAAGGGGCGCAGAGGGAACTGAAGCTTTCTTT. Protein product: CASSPLRGAEGTEAFF. The chain carries TRBV18 and TRBJ1-1; D is possibly TRBD1 (5 bases). Germline V gives CDR1 KGHSH, CDR2 LQKENI. The ends were cut back, 1 base at V and 5 bases at J, with 17 bases in the middle. The CDR3 has 16 residues. The full variable domain, its missing parts supplied by reference TRBV18 and TRBJ1-1, is NAGVMQNPRHLVRRRGQEARLRCSPMKGHSHVYWYRQLPEEGLKFMVYLQKENIIDESGMPKERFSAEFPKEGPSILRIQQVVRGDSAAYFCASSPLRGAEGTEAFFGQGTRLTVV.

This clonotype was found many times. The chain combines TRBV11-2 with TRBJ2-2, with 9 bases identical to TRBD2. This CDR3 spans 16 amino acids. CDR1 is SGHAT and CDR2 is FQNNGV in the germline V gene. Trimming removed 8 bases from V and 0 bases from J; junction bases left unmatched: 7. CDR3 nucleotide sequence: TGTGCCAGCGGGGCTAGCGGGATCTCGAACACCGGGGAGCTGTTTTTT. Its protein is CASGASGISNTGELFF.

This clonotype was found a few times. The J gene is TRBJ2-7, the V gene TRBV12-3 or TRBV12-4; 7 bases are a match to TRBD1. The CDR3 spans 13 residues. J lost 3 bases, V lost 4 bases, and 3 bases had no gene match. CDR3 protein: CASSWGQFYEQYF. The CDR3 nucleotides are TGTGCCAGCAGTTGGGGACAGTTCTACGAGCAGTACTTC.

This clonotype came up once. The chain couples TRBV12-3 or TRBV12-4 to TRBJ2-7; TRBD2 matches 8 bases. The CDR3 consists of 17 residues. V shed 4 bases and J 6 bases; nucleotides not matched to a gene: 17. The CDR3 sequence is CASSSLGREAREGEQYF. DNA of the CDR3: TGTGCCAGCAGTTCCCTCGGGAGGGAGGCCCGCGAGGGCGAGCAGTACTTC.